This TCR beta chain originates from a study of early T cells in non-severe SARS-CoV-2 infection (TCRdb year 2021). General notes on the study: Because TCR sequencing relied on bulk RNA taken from unsorted whole blood, pairing of alpha and beta chains was not possible.

Paper-wide results and their limitations: VDJdb matching was skewed toward anti-spike CD8 responses and likely underestimated virus-specific expansions, missing private and CD4 specificities.

The CDR3 sequence holds 15 residues, the cysteine and phenylalanine included. Only the CDR3 DNA stays, 45 bases, in frame from base 1. The germline V gene encodes CDR1 MNHEY and CDR2 SVGAGI. This was a case-control study nested in a cohort of healthcare workers in London, UK, who had nasopharyngeal swab PCR tests and blood samples taken every week. Healthcare workers were enrolled in the week of the UK lockdown, from 23 to 31 March 2020, and were followed every week for up to roughly 16 weeks. The method behind the library was 5' RACE. The sequencer was a NextSeq 500. To correct for sequencing error and PCR bias, the TCR library protocol tagged individual cDNA molecules with unique molecular identifiers. Sequencing covered both TCR alpha and beta chains, and within each sample the abundances of alpha and beta sequences were tightly co-correlated. The authors' pipeline ran thus. Decombinator V4 was used to annotate the V gene, J gene and CDR3 of the TCR sequences. TCRs were defined as expanded if a significant change between any two time points was detected under a Poisson model with p below 0.0001. Abundances of TCRs were expressed as counts per million after normalisation to the total number of TCRs sequenced in each sample. MAIT TCRs were defined by TRAV1-2 paired with TRAJ12, TRAJ20 or TRAJ33, and iNKT TCRs by TRAV10 paired with TRAJ18. VDJdb, accessed 1 November 2021, was searched for CMV, EBV and SARS-CoV-2 annotated TCRs, excluding TCRs annotated for multiple antigens. Through fastp at Q25 and MiXCR, TCRdb rebuilt clones from the public reads, retaining in-frame beta chains. Records with the same CDR3 protein are collapsed into one entry carrying the most frequent genes and DNA. The V and J calls and clone size come from TCRdb's table, not from the authors' own analysis. This sample has tens of thousands of distinct CDR3 sequences in its table, and about 5% of those were observed once. The ten largest clones take up approximately 6% of the sample.

With respect to this clonotype: The antigen it recognizes is unknown. A read error may explain this, as a much larger clone is one base away.

The material was whole blood, obtained at baseline. This clonotype originated in an adult who was a healthcare worker with PCR-confirmed SARS-CoV-2 infection or an uninfected control (not recorded which). The V gene is TRBV6-5 and the J gene is TRBJ2-3; 10 central nucleotides agree with TRBD1. The CDR3 sequence is CTSSSGTGEADTQYF. The nucleotide sequence reads as follows: TGTACCAGCAGTTCGGGGACAGGGGAGGCAGATACGCAGTATTTT.